This T cell receptor beta chain was identified in a study of T cell repertoires in ileal Crohn's disease. Study in general: Operated complications were stricturing disease (around 61%) and penetrating disease (about 39%).

Study results and caveats: Active smokers at surgery had more clonal expansions than non-smokers.

As regards this clone: The target antigen is unknown.

Eligibility required adulthood, ileal or ileocolonic Crohn's disease and indicated ileocolonic resection. From germline, CDR1 is SGHTS and CDR2 YDEGEE. CDR3 length: 15 amino acids. With 4 bases removed from V and 11 bases from J, the gap between germline ends came to 19 bases. The repertoire was sequenced with immunoSEQ multiplex PCR; TCRdb's copy has only in-frame clones and lacks some. This sample yields approximately 1,200 clones, of which roughly 96% are seen a single time; roughly 2.6% belongs to the top ten. The sample comprised ileal tissue. The TCR originated in an adult with Crohn's disease. The V call is TRBV5-8, the J call TRBJ1-6, with D maybe TRBD1 (5 bases). CDR3 residues: CASSVSRGGRTPLHF. CDR3 DNA: TGTGCCAGCAGCGTCAGCCGGGGGGGGAGGACACCCCTCCACTTT.